This note documents a single T cell receptor beta chain sequence. The sample contains more than one DNA sequence encoding this CDR3. Here immunoSEQ multiplex PCR was the method, and the copy in TCRdb shows in-frame clones only, minus some. The sample lists around 430,000 clones, approximately 88% occurring once. Trimming took 2 bases from V and 7 from J; bases not matched to a gene: 5. The CDR3 runs to 15 residues. Germline-derived CDR1 and CDR2 are SEHNR and FQNEAQ (reference sequence). This record comes from a study of blood T cell repertoires in COVID-19. The TCR originated in a woman between 45 and 65 years old with COVID-19, enrolled during active disease. The chain couples TRBV7-9 to TRBJ2-1; 10 bases fit TRBD2. Source material: peripheral blood. The CDR3 protein is CASSLRAGGRNEQFF. The CDR3 region has the DNA TGTGCCAGCAGCTTACGAGCGGGGGGGCGGAATGAGCAGTTCTTC.